This T cell receptor (beta chain) originates from a study of T-cell reconstitution after alpha-beta-depleted transplantation in children. A library of TCRbeta sequences, prepared with unique molecular identifiers, was generated. Via MiXCR, TCRdb re-called the PCR reads, giving one row per CDR3 protein. The sample yields about 980,000 distinct CDR3 sequences, roughly 31% seen once. Study conclusions and caveats: Newly produced T cells mostly provided counts and TCRbeta diversity after one year, as hyperexpanded clones declined. Approximately two months post-transplant, alpha-beta T cells reportedly originated from several hundred expanded graft clones. Surviving recipient cells, namely T cells and thymic progenitors, were the source of high day-60 TCRbeta diversity in some patients.

As for this clonotype: What it recognizes is unknown.

Germline CDR1 is KGHSH and CDR2 is LQKENI. Trimming cost V 0 bases and J 6 bases, with 11 bases left between them. The CDR3 consists of 14 residues. This rearrangement joins TRBV18 to TRBJ1-2; D remains unclear. Material: PBMCs, mostly from graft donor cells, obtained 360 days after TCRalphabeta/CD19-depleted stem cell transplant. The source of this sequence is a boy under two years old who had a stem cell transplant for SCID, so the T cells may come from the graft donor. As DNA, the CDR3 is TGTGCCAGCTCACCACCTCCGGGTATGGATGGCTACACCTTC. Amino acids: CASSPPPGMDGYTF.